This TCR beta chain was found in a study of T cells in Graves' hyperthyroidism and ophthalmopathy. On the study more broadly: Peripheral blood draws took place at initial diagnosis, ahead of any treatment.

Germline CDR1 and CDR2: LGHNT and FRNRAP. This CDR3 comprises 16 residues. Trimming at V came to 5 bases and at J to 7 bases, leaving 13 bases not matched to a gene. Regarding the study as a whole: The model identified upcoming ophthalmopathy a median about 6.5 months ahead of onset. Ophthalmopathy stood apart from stable hyperthyroidism in a 13 V-J model.

For this clonotype: Antigen unknown.

RNA transcripts served as the template for amplifying TCR beta CDR3 regions. An initial round of RT-PCR targeting the TCR CDR3 relied on the HTBI primer set. Each CDR3 protein is one row after TCRdb ran MiXCR on the multiplex PCR reads. The top ten hold approximately 49% of the sample, which has almost 500,000 distinct CDR3 sequences, 20% to 25% seen once. Inclusion characteristics of ophthalmopathy patients comprised a Clinical Activity Score of at least 3, a NOSPECS grade of at least 4, and duration under 3 months. This sequence joins TRBV12-5 and TRBJ2-1; TRBD2 matches at 8 bases. The sequence derives from a woman in her sixties or seventies with Graves' ophthalmopathy. Sequenced input: blood. The CDR3 nucleotides are TGTGCTAGTGGTACTTCCTCGGGAGGGAGTAGGAATGAGCAGTTCTTC. Translating gives CASGTSSGGSRNEQFF.